The present T cell receptor beta chain was sequenced within a study of response to subunit inactivated influenza vaccine. Study-wide points: Only a handful of new T cells, the authors suggested, are recruited with each seasonal influenza vaccination.

Germline values: CDR1 SGHTA, CDR2 FQGNSA. The CDR3 runs 14 residues. V was pared by 6 bases and J by 1 base, with 13 bases between. Of note for this clonotype: Its antigen is as yet unknown.

TCRdb processed the RT-PCR reads anew with MiXCR; each CDR3 protein has one entry. The sample has around 470,000 distinct CDR3 sequences; more than 7% are singletons. V gene TRBV7-2 combines with J gene TRBJ2-7, with unresolved D. The sequenced sample was PBMCs from blood, obtained 23 to 25 months after vaccination. The clonotype comes from a man between 50 and 75 years old who received an inactivated influenza vaccine. CDR3 DNA: TGTGCCAGCAGGTATCGCTCTGCTTCCTACGAGCAGTACTTC. Protein sequence: CASRYRSASYEQYF. Combining the CDR3 with reference TRBV7-2 and TRBJ2-7 gives the whole variable domain GAGVSQSPSNKVTEKGKDVELRCDPISGHTALYWYRQSLGQGLEFLIYFQGNSAPDKSGLPSDRFSAERTGGSVSTLTIQRTQQEDSAVYLCASRYRSASYEQYFGPGTRLTVT.